This T cell receptor (beta chain) came from a study of T-cell reconstitution after alpha-beta-depleted transplantation in children. Study-wide results and limits: Newly generated T cells supplied most T-cell counts and diversity one year post-transplant. At around two months after transplant, the alpha-beta T cells were reportedly derived from several hundred expanded clones that came from non-depleted graft cells.

The library targeted TCRbeta and was prepared with unique molecular identifiers. MiXCR was run by TCRdb on the PCR reads, yielding one entry per CDR3 protein. Found here are hundreds of thousands of distinct CDR3 sequences, 10% to 15% of them singletons; the top ten hold 2.2%. In the case of this clonotype: Its antigen is unknown.

This CDR3 is 13 amino acids long. V was trimmed by 10 bases and J by 4 bases, leaving 16 bases between them. CDR1 and CDR2 from the germline V gene are SNHLY and FYNNEI. The source of this sequence is a male patient younger than 18 who had a stem cell transplant for acute myeloid leukemia, so the T cells may come from the graft donor. The V gene is TRBV2, the J gene TRBJ1-1, with D unresolved. The sequenced sample was PBMCs, mostly from graft donor cells, obtained 360 days after TCRalphabeta/CD19-depleted stem cell transplant. The CDR3: CATRANLGTEAFF. The CDR3 DNA reads as TGTGCCACCCGGGCCAACCTGGGCACTGAAGCTTTCTTT.